The 18 T cell receptor beta chains presented below share a single source sample, sequenced in a study of blood T cell repertoires in COVID-19. Sequencing was performed with immunoSEQ multiplex PCR; in TCRdb, only in-frame clones are kept and a portion is missing. This sample has about 220,000 clones, with 80% to 85% found just once. What was sequenced was peripheral blood. The receptors stem from a woman in her sixties or seventies with acute or convalescent COVID-19.

In nucleotides, the CDR3 is TGTGCCAGCAGCAACGAACAGGGGGCAGGGGAAACAGATACGCAGTATTTT. The encoded protein is CASSNEQGAGETDTQYF. This chain uses TRBV5-4 with TRBJ2-3, with 9 bases aligning to TRBD1. The CDR3 is 17 residues long. The germline CDR1 and CDR2 sequences are SGHNT and YYREEE (reference sequence). V trimming: 4 bases; J trimming: 3 bases; junction bases outside the gene matches: 12.

In this sample, this clone turned up once. This chain connects TRBV7-2 to TRBJ1-1; D unclear. V lost 3 bases and J 0 bases, leaving 8 bases between the germline ends. The CDR3 contains 14 residues. Germline loops: CDR1 SGHTA, CDR2 FQGNSA. The CDR3 bases are TGTGCCAGCAGCTTCAACAGATTGAACACTGAAGCTTTCTTT. Protein product: CASSFNRLNTEAFF.

The rearrangement uses TRBV6-6 and TRBJ2-5; tentative D call: TRBD1 (6 bases). Germline V gene sequence: CDR1 MNHNY, CDR2 SVGAGI (reference sequence). V lost 6 bases to trimming and J lost 3 bases, with 17 bases between them. This CDR3 is 15 amino acids long. Here the CDR3 reads CASRGPRGREETQYF. The CDR3 DNA is TGTGCCAGCAGGGGCCCCAGGGGAAGGGAAGAGACCCAGTACTTC.

The rearrangement joins TRBV5-1 to TRBJ2-7; D is undetermined. The CDR3 sequence is 15 residues long. The germline CDR1 and CDR2 sequences are SGHRS and YFSETQ. With 0 bases removed from V and 1 base from J, the gap between germline ends came to 11 bases. The CDR3 region has the DNA TGCGCCAGCAGCTTGGAGGCAGGTCCTTCCTACGAGCAGTACTTC. Its translation is CASSLEAGPSYEQYF.

The CDR3 nucleotides are TGTGCCACCAGCAGAGATTCCGCCCTAGGGCTAGCGGGGATCCAAGAGACCCAGTACTTC. It translates to CATSRDSALGLAGIQETQYF. The chain uses TRBV15 and TRBJ2-5; 9 bases map to TRBD2. Germline loops: CDR1 LNHNV, CDR2 YYDKDF (reference sequence). This CDR3 contains 20 residues. V was pared by 0 bases and J by 1 base, with 15 bases of the junction left unmatched.

The chain recombines TRBV2 with TRBJ1-4; 7 positions agree with TRBD1. CDR3 size: 14 residues. Germline CDR1 and CDR2: SNHLY and FYNNEI. Losses at the gene ends were 6 bases for V and 8 bases for J; bases not matched to a gene: 9. CDR3 loop: CASSLGGWGEKLFF. The DNA for the CDR3 is TGTGCCAGCAGCCTAGGGGGCTGGGGAGAAAAACTGTTTTTT.

The chain recombines TRBV6-7 with TRBJ1-5, with D possibly TRBD1 on 6 matching bases. TRBV6-7 is an ORF, and what it does is uncertain. The CDR3 totals 20 residues. Deletions cut 4 bases from V and 4 bases from J, with 29 bases between. This chain's CDR3 is CASSSTRGGGVSYPNQPQHF. The CDR3 coding sequence is TGTGCCAGCAGTTCCACTAGAGGGGGGGGCGTCTCTTACCCTAATCAGCCCCAGCATTTT.

The chain employs TRBV3-1 (or the pseudogene TRBV3-2) and TRBJ2-1; a weak D match, TRBD2 (5 bases). Germline V gene sequence: CDR1 LGHDT, CDR2 YNNKEL (reference sequence). The CDR3 runs to 14 residues. V was clipped by 0 bases and J by 7 bases, with 10 bases between them. The chain's CDR3 is CASSQDRVANEQFF. The CDR3 nucleotides read TGTGCCAGCAGCCAAGATCGGGTAGCGAATGAGCAGTTCTTC.

The rearrangement uses TRBV7-9 and TRBJ2-2, with D maybe TRBD1 (6 bases). Germline V gene data show CDR1 as SEHNR and CDR2 as FQNEAQ (reference sequence). The ends were cut back, 5 bases at V and 5 bases at J, with 27 bases in the middle. This CDR3 is 19 amino acids long. The CDR3 sequence is CASSNYIGTTRDRTGELFF. The DNA of the CDR3 is TGTGCCAGCAGCAACTATATTGGGACAACCAGGGATCGGACCGGGGAGCTGTTTTTT.

J is TRBJ2-1 and V is TRBV5-1; the D is unclear. In germline, CDR1 is SGHRS, CDR2 YFSETQ. The CDR3 consists of 14 residues. The V end lost 5 bases, the J end lost 1 base, and 10 bases lay between the germline ends. CDR3 nucleotide sequence: TGCGCCAGCAGGGCCGTCGAATCCTACAATGAGCAGTTCTTC. It is translated as CASRAVESYNEQFF.

The gene calls are TRBV19 and TRBJ1-2; 7 nucleotides line up with TRBD1. The CDR3 is 16 amino acids. CDR1 is LNHDA and CDR2 is SQIVND in the germline V gene (reference sequence). V gave up 10 bases and J gave up 4 bases; unmatched junction bases: 18. In DNA, the CDR3 is TGTGCCACTGTTCCTGAAGGGGGCGTCCCGAGCTATGGCTACACCTTC. Translating gives CATVPEGGVPSYGYTF.

The chain is built from TRBV6-5 and TRBJ2-2, with TRBD1 identical over 9 bases. Germline CDR1 reads MNHEY; CDR2 reads SVGAGI. The CDR3 is 15 amino acids. The V gene end was trimmed by 6 bases and the J gene end by 6 bases; junction bases not matched to a gene: 8. The CDR3 DNA is TGTGCCAGCAGGCGTCCGGGACAGGGTGCCGGGGAGCTGTTTTTT. It is translated as CASRRPGQGAGELFF.

The chain links TRBV19 to TRBJ2-7, with 8 bases identical to TRBD2. With 4 bases clipped from V and 0 bases from J, the junction kept 8 bases outside the gene matches. CDR1 and CDR2 from the germline V gene are LNHDA and SQIVND (reference sequence). The CDR3 sequence is 16 residues long. The CDR3 coding sequence is TGTGCCAGTAGTACCTACGGGGGGGGAAGCTCCTACGAGCAGTACTTC. Encoded protein: CASSTYGGGSSYEQYF.

The chain is built from TRBV13 and TRBJ2-1; D perhaps matches TRBD1 (7 bases). Deletions cut 5 bases from V and 8 bases from J, with 19 bases between. The CDR3 is made up of 15 amino acids. Germline-derived CDR1 and CDR2 are PRHDT and FYEKMQ (reference sequence). CDR3 sequence reads: CASSGGGPGRYEQFF. The CDR3 nucleotides are TGTGCCAGCAGCGGAGGGGGCCCCGGTCGGTATGAGCAGTTCTTC.

The chain joins TRBV5-6 to TRBJ2-5; TRBD2 agrees at 8 bases. Trimming at V came to 4 bases and at J to 5 bases, leaving 10 bases not matched to a gene. The CDR3 is 15 residues long. Germline CDR1 is SGHDT and CDR2 is YYEEEE. In nucleotides, the CDR3 is TGTGCCAGCAGCCGGAGGGACCCGGGAGGGGAGACCCAGTACTTC. Translating gives CASSRRDPGGETQYF.

The chain recombines TRBV7-9 with TRBJ1-3; D is possibly TRBD1 (6 bases). Trimming cost V 0 bases and J 4 bases, with 10 bases left between them. Per the germline V gene, CDR1 is SEHNR and CDR2 is FQNEAQ (reference sequence). CDR3 length: 15 residues. The CDR3 sequence: CASSLAGQLGNTIYF. Here the CDR3 DNA reads TGTGCCAGCAGCTTAGCTGGACAGTTGGGAAACACCATATATTTT. Complete variable domain (other parts from reference TRBV7-9 and TRBJ1-3): DTGVSQNPRHKITKRGQNVTFRCDPISEHNRLYWYRQTLGQGPEFLTYFQNEAQLEKSRLLSDRFSAERPKGSFSTLEIQRTEQGDSAMYLCASSLAGQLGNTIYFGEGSWLTVV.

This rearrangement joins TRBV4-1 to TRBJ2-1; D unresolved. Germline V lookup: CDR1 MGHRA, CDR2 YSYEKL. The CDR3 length is 15 residues. V dropped 0 bases and J dropped 5 bases, with 11 bases sitting between them. The CDR3 loop is CASSQDTLINNEQFF. The CDR3 DNA reads as TGCGCCAGCAGCCAAGATACCCTAATAAACAATGAGCAGTTCTTC.

The gene calls are TRBV7-3 and TRBJ2-2; no clear D. The CDR3 is made up of 13 amino acids. From germline, CDR1 is SGHTA and CDR2 FQGTGA. Trimming removed 5 bases at V and 5 bases at J, with 9 bases between. The CDR3 sequence is CASSADWTGELFF. The CDR3 region has the DNA TGTGCCAGCAGCGCCGACTGGACCGGGGAGCTGTTTTTT.